This TCR beta chain was recorded in a study of shared clonotypes between healthy human individuals. The V gene's germline CDR1 is GTSNPN and CDR2 SVGIG (reference sequence). The CDR3 is 10 residues long. Here immunoSEQ multiplex PCR was the method, and the copy in TCRdb shows in-frame clones only, minus some. The data show a few million clones, with around 95% seen just once and more than 0.1% held by the top ten. The receptor comes from a man aged 18 to 35 in good health. The V call is TRBV30, the J call TRBJ1-4, with D perhaps TRBD1 (5 bases). The sequenced sample consisted of naive CD4+ T cells sorted from blood. Subset reported: CD45RA+ positively selected. CDR3 sequence reads: CAGGAEKLFF. CDR3 coding DNA: TGTGCTGGAGGGGCTGAAAAACTGTTTTTT.